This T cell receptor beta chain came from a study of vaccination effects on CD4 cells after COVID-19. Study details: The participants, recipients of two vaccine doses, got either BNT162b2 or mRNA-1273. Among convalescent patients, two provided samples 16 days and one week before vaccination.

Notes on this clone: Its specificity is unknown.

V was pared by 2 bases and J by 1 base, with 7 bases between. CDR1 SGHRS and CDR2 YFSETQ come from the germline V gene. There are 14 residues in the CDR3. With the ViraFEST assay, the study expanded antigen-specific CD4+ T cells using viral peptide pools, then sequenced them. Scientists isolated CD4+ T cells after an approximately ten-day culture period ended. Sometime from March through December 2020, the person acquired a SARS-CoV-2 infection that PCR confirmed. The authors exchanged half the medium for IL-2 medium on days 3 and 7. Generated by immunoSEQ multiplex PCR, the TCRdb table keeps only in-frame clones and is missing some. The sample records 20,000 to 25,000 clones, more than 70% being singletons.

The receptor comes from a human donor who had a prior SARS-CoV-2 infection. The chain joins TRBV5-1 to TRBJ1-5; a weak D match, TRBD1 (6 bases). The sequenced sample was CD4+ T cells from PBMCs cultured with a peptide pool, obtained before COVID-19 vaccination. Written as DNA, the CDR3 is TGCGCCAGCAGCTTAACAGGGAGCAATCAGCCCCAGCATTTT. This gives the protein CASSLTGSNQPQHF.